One sample yielded the 13 T cell receptor beta chains listed below, sequenced in a study of blood T cell repertoires in COVID-19. TCRdb keeps only in-frame clones here, not all; method: immunoSEQ multiplex PCR. The sample comprises more than 300,000 clones, more than 75% of which are singletons, and more than 9% rests with the top ten. Sequencing was carried out using PBMCs or T cells enriched from blood (not recorded which). These receptors all stem from a woman between 18 and 30 years old who had recovered from COVID-19.

This clone was picked up many times. The rearrangement links TRBV6-5 to TRBJ2-7; TRBD2 might be the D (5 bases). The germline gives CDR1 MNHEY, CDR2 SVGAGI. There are 13 residues in the CDR3. Trimming pared 4 bases from V and 3 bases from J, leaving 10 bases between. The CDR3 protein is CASSSGVIYEQYF. In DNA form, the CDR3 reads TGTGCCAGCAGTTCCGGGGTGATCTACGAGCAGTACTTC.

V and J are TRBV30 and TRBJ1-3, with TRBD1 matching 7 bases. The germline gives CDR1 GTSNPN, CDR2 SVGIG (reference sequence). The CDR3 sequence is 13 residues long. After removal of 5 bases from V and 4 bases from J, the junction contained 5 bases not matched to a gene. The CDR3 DNA reads TGTGCCTGGTCTGGGACAGCGGGAAACACCATATATTTT. This codes for CAWSGTAGNTIYF.

In this sample, this clone turned up once. The chain recombines TRBV19 with TRBJ2-1, with 8 positions matching TRBD2. V trimming: 3 bases; J trimming: 4 bases; junction bases outside the gene matches: 17. This CDR3 spans 19 amino acids. Germline CDR1 and CDR2: LNHDA and SQIVND (reference sequence). The CDR3, as DNA: TGTGCCAGTAGTATTCTCGCCGGTATCCGGGAGGGCCCTTACAATGAGCAGTTCTTC. Translated, it gives CASSILAGIREGPYNEQFF.

V usage is TRBV10-1 and J usage is TRBJ2-2; TRBD1 matches 9 bases. Germline V gives CDR1 WNHNN, CDR2 SYGVQD (reference sequence). J was trimmed by 3 bases and V by 6 bases; bases with no gene match: 2. The CDR3 has 14 residues. CDR3 in DNA: TGCGCCAGCAGCGGACAGGGGTACACCGGGGAGCTGTTTTTT. Encoded protein: CASSGQGYTGELFF.

This chain connects TRBV7-2 to TRBJ2-7; TRBD1 aligns across 10 bases. The germline V gene encodes CDR1 SGHTA and CDR2 FQGNSA. Trimming cost V 5 bases and J 7 bases; bases outside gene matches: 8. The CDR3 totals 14 residues. CDR3 loop: CASSLTGTGVEQYF. CDR3 DNA: TGTGCCAGCAGCCTTACCGGGACAGGGGTGGAGCAGTACTTC.

This chain joins TRBV6-5 and TRBJ2-7, with TRBD1 as a possible D gene (6 bases). Germline-derived CDR1 and CDR2 are MNHEY and SVGAGI. With 7 bases removed from V and 0 bases from J, the gap between germline ends came to 10 bases. The CDR3 has 13 amino acids. CDR3 residues: CASNQGSSYEQYF. The CDR3 DNA is TGTGCCAGCAATCAGGGGAGCTCCTACGAGCAGTACTTC.

J is TRBJ2-7 and V is TRBV6-5; 9 bases agree with TRBD1. Trimming removed 2 bases from V and 3 bases from J; junction bases left unmatched: 5. The germline gives CDR1 MNHEY, CDR2 SVGAGI. This CDR3 contains 15 residues. The CDR3, as DNA: TGTGCCAGCAGTTACGGGGGACAGGGCCTCTACGAGCAGTACTTC. The encoded protein is CASSYGGQGLYEQYF.

This clone was counted a few times. The rearrangement joins TRBV2 to TRBJ2-7; D unclear. CDR1 and CDR2 (germline): SNHLY, FYNNEI. This CDR3 has 16 residues. V was trimmed by 6 bases and J by 2 bases, leaving 20 bases between them. The CDR3 protein is CASRVKSSTWAYEQYF. CDR3 DNA: TGTGCCAGCAGGGTTAAGTCTAGTACGTGGGCCTACGAGCAGTACTTC. Using reference TRBV2 and TRBJ2-7 for the parts outside the CDR3, the full variable domain is EPEVTQTPSHQVTQMGQEVILRCVPISNHLYFYWYRQILGQKVEFLVSFYNNEISEKSEIFDDQFSVERPDGSNFTLKIRSTKLEDSAMYFCASRVKSSTWAYEQYFGPGTRLTVT.

Only a few counts were recorded for this clone. The V gene is TRBV10-3, the J gene TRBJ1-5, with D unresolved. The V end was cut by 4 bases, the J end by 0 bases, with 13 bases between. The V gene's germline CDR1 is ENHRY and CDR2 SYGVKD. The CDR3 covers 16 residues. The CDR3 sequence is CAISGSYLDSNQPQHF. The CDR3 nucleotides are TGTGCCATCAGTGGGTCCTATTTAGATAGCAATCAGCCCCAGCATTTT.

The chain is built from TRBV27 and TRBJ1-6; D ambiguous. Trimming took 5 bases from V and 0 from J, leaving 8 bases between them. The germline CDR1 and CDR2 sequences are MNHEY and SMNVEV (reference sequence). There are 15 residues in the CDR3. The CDR3 nucleotides read TGTGCCAGCAGTCTAGGTAGCTCCTATAATTCACCCCTCCACTTT. Its translation: CASSLGSSYNSPLHF.

The V gene is TRBV19, the J gene TRBJ2-2, with D maybe TRBD1 (6 bases). Germline assignment: CDR1 LNHDA and CDR2 SQIVND (reference sequence). V dropped 5 bases and J dropped 4 bases, with 17 bases sitting between them. The CDR3 contains 16 residues. DNA for the CDR3: TGTGCCAGTAGTCTCTCCCCGGGACACTCCACCGGGGAGCTGTTTTTT. It is translated as CASSLSPGHSTGELFF.

This chain links TRBV24-1 with TRBJ2-4; D might be TRBD1 (5 bases). The V end was cut by 4 bases, the J end by 8 bases, with 17 bases between. CDR1 and CDR2 from the germline V gene are KGHDR and SFDVKD. The CDR3 length is 15 residues. CDR3 sequence reads: CATSEGSTTRDIQYF. The CDR3 DNA is TGTGCCACCAGTGAGGGTAGTACCACCAGGGACATTCAGTACTTC.

The rearrangement joins TRBV10-3 to TRBJ2-5; tentative D call: TRBD1 (6 bases). CDR1 ENHRY and CDR2 SYGVKD come from the germline V gene. V was trimmed by 6 bases and J by 5 bases, leaving 19 bases between them. CDR3 length: 15 residues. Here the CDR3 reads CAIRRTGYTHETQYF. The CDR3 DNA sequence: TGTGCCATCAGGAGAACAGGGTACACCCATGAGACCCAGTACTTC.